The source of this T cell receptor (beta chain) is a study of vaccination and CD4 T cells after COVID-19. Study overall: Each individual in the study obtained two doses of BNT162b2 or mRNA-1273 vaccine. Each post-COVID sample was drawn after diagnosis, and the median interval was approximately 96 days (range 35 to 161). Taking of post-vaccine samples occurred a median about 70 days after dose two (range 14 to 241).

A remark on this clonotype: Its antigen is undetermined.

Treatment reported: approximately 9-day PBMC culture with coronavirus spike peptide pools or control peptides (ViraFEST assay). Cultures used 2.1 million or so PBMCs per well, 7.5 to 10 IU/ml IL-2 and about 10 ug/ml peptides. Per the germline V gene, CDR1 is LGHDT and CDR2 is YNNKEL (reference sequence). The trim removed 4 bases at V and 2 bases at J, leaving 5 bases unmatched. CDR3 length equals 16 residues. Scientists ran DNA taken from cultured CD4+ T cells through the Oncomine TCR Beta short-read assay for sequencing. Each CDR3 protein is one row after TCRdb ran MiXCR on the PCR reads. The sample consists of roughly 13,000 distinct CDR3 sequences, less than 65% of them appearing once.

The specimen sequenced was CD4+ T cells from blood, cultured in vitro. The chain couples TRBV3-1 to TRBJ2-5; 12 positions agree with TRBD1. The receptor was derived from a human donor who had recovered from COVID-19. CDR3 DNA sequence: TGTGCCAGCAGCCGCGGGACAGGGGGCTGGCAAGAGACCCAGTACTTC. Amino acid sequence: CASSRGTGGWQETQYF.